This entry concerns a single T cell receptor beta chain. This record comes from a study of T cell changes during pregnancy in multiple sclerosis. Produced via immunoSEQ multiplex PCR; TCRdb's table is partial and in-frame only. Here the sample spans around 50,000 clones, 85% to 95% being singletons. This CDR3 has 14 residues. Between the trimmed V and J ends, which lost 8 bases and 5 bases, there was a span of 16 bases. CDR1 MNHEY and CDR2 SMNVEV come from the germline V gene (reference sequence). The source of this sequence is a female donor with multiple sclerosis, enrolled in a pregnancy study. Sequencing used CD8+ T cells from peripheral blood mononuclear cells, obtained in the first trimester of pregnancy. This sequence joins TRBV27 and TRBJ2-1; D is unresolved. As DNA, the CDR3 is TGTGCCAGCGCCTCATCCGCTCCAGACAATGAGCAGTTCTTC. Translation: CASASSAPDNEQFF.